One and the same sample provided the 3 T cell receptor beta chains below, sequenced in a study of early T cells in non-severe SARS-CoV-2 infection. TCRdb reprocessed the 5' RACE reads with MiXCR, giving one entry per CDR3 protein. Here the sample spans some 64,000 distinct CDR3 sequences, roughly a sixth being singletons. The input for sequencing was whole blood, taken at baseline. Receptors were obtained from an adult who was a healthcare worker with PCR-confirmed SARS-CoV-2 infection or an uninfected control (not recorded which).

CDR3 sequence reads: CASSSPPHTEAFF. CDR3 DNA: TGTGCCAGCAGTTCTCCGCCTCACACTGAAGCTTTCTTT. This sequence joins TRBV6-5 and TRBJ1-1; D is uncertain. Germline CDR1 MNHEY, CDR2 SVGAGI. The CDR3 spans 13 residues. Trimming pared 4 bases from V and 3 bases from J, leaving 9 bases between.

This clonotype has only a few counts. The V and J genes are TRBV7-8 and TRBJ2-7, with a possible D match to TRBD1 (5 bases). Germline V gives CDR1 SGHVS, CDR2 FQNEAQ. The CDR3 spans 13 residues. The V end lost 7 bases, the J end lost 2 bases, and 12 bases lay between the germline ends. CDR3 sequence reads: CASIKDSAYEQYF. The CDR3 DNA reads as TGTGCCAGCATCAAAGACAGTGCCTACGAGCAGTACTTC.

This clonotype has more than one count but fewer than ten. The rearrangement links TRBV6-6 to TRBJ1-2; the match to TRBD1 covers 10 bases. Germline CDR1 and CDR2: MNHNY and SVGAGI (reference sequence). The CDR3 sequence is 15 residues long. Trimming took 2 bases from V and 8 from J; bases not matched to a gene: 8. The CDR3 sequence: CASSYAPDRGSGYTF. The CDR3 nucleotides read TGTGCCAGCAGTTACGCCCCGGACAGGGGGAGCGGCTACACCTTC.